What follows is one T cell receptor beta chain and its context. Its antigen is still unknown. No base qualities exist here, and no much larger clone lies one base off it. TCR cDNA was made using 5'RACE template switching, a step that added a universal primer site and unique molecular identifiers. Priming for cDNA synthesis came from both the TCR alpha and TCR beta constant segments. Library amplification used two PCR steps, and the second PCR step added sample barcodes and sequencing adapters. Sequencing of the libraries was done on either Illumina HiSeq 2500 (2x100 bp) or NovaSeq (2x150 bp). The authors processed their data as follows. Demultiplexing of reads and collapsing into UMI consensus sequences were performed with MIGEC, and V(D)J alignment was carried out with MiXCR. Vaccine-responding clonotypes were identified with edgeR using replicate PBMC samples, with FDR below 0.01 and a log2 fold change above 5 up to day 15 being required. Each bulk clonotype received a CD4 or CD8 identity based on whether the sequenced CD4 or CD8 repertoire contained that clonotype at higher abundance. TCRdb reprocessed the public reads (quality trimming at Q25 with fastp, clone calling with MiXCR) and kept in-frame beta chains. Each record represents a unique CDR3 protein, reported with the most common genes and DNA among its rows. None of the V and J calls come from the authors' own analysis; TCRdb made them. Counted in this sample were about 30,000 distinct CDR3 sequences; 3.5% to 5% of them appeared once. Around 45% of the sample comes from the top ten.

This record belongs to a study of T cells after yellow fever vaccination (dated by TCRdb to between 2018 and 2021). Study-wide context: The SMART-Seq v4 Ultra Low Input RNA kit was used to prepare libraries from fractions with low cell numbers. To follow T-cell clones before and after primary and booster YFV17D yellow fever vaccination, bulk TCR alpha and beta repertoires were sequenced over time. Two healthy male donors made up the cohort, one aged 18 to 30 years and the other aged 30 to 40 years. Bulk PBMC replicates and cell subsets were isolated from blood drawn at multiple timepoints before and after both primary and secondary immunization. Overall study results and their limits: A small share of clonotypes was detected in both CD4 and CD8 compartments, with the overlap likely arising from convergent recombination. Because abundant contaminating clonotypes from the bulk population could be contained in FACS-sorted repertoires, computational filtering was required. Most clones expanded after primary vaccination (approximately 96% of CD4 and roughly 88% of CD8) were re-detected after the booster, suggesting that broad memory maintenance occurred. Because only a couple of donors were included in the study, the extent to which the findings can be generalized is limited. Compared with the primary T-cell response, the secondary T-cell response was faster but weaker, reaching its peak on day 5 rather than on day 15.

Trimming removed 11 bases from V and 3 bases from J, leaving 21 bases between the germline ends. From the cysteine through the phenylalanine, the CDR3 covers 15 amino acids. Just the 45-base CDR3 DNA is kept, in frame starting at base 1. From a lookup of the germline V gene, CDR1 and CDR2 are SNHLY and FYNNEI. The treatment or condition label of this sample denotes: live attenuated yellow fever vaccine strain. A standard Ficoll-Paque protocol was used to isolate PBMCs from peripheral blood. Dynabeads CD4 and CD8 positive selection kits were used to isolate the CD4 and CD8 T-cell fractions. RNA was extracted with TriZol from bulk PBMCs, CD4 and CD8 fractions, and dextramer-positive and dextramer-negative fractions.

This TCR was recovered from a man aged 25-45 years who received the YFV17D yellow fever vaccine. Source: CD8+ T cells sorted from PBMCs, taken 5 days after the yellow fever booster vaccination. This chain joins TRBV2 to TRBJ2-3; the D gene is possibly TRBD1 or TRBD2, with 6 bases matching each. The CDR3 in this case is CAYSSAEGGTDTQYF. In nucleotides, the sequence is TGTGCCTACTCCTCGGCGGAAGGGGGGACAGATACGCAGTATTTT. Reference TRBV2 and TRBJ2-3 proteins supply the regions before and after the CDR3; the full variable domain is: EPEVTQTPSHQVTQMGQEVILRCVPISNHLYFYWYRQILGQKVEFLVSFYNNEISEKSEIFDDQFSVERPDGSNFTLKIRSTKLEDSAMYFCAYSSAEGGTDTQYFGPGTRLTVL.